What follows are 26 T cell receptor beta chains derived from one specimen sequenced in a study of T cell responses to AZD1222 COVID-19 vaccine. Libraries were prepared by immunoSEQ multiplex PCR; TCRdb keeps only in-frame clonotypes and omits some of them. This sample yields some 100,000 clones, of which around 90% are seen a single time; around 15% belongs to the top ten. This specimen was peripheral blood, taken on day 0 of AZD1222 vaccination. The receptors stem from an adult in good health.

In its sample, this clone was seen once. The CDR3 loop reads CASSLALGQPNTEAFF. CDR3 DNA sequence: TGTGCCAGCAGTTTAGCCCTAGGACAGCCGAACACTGAAGCTTTCTTT. The V call is TRBV28, the J call TRBJ1-1, with D possibly being TRBD1 (6 bases). The V end was cut by 2 bases, the J end by 1 base, with 14 bases between. This CDR3 spans 16 amino acids. Looked up from germline, CDR1 is MDHEN and CDR2 is SYDVKM.

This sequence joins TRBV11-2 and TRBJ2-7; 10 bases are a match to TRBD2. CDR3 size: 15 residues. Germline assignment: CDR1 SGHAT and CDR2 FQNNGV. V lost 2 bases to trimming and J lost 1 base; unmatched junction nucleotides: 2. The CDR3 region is CASSLLAGVSYEQYF. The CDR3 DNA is TGTGCCAGCAGCTTACTAGCGGGGGTGTCCTACGAGCAGTACTTC.

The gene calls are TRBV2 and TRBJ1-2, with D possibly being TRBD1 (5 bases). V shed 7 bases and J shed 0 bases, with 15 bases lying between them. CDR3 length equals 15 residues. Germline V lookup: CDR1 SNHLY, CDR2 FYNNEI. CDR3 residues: CASNRDQGANYGYTF. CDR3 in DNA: TGTGCCAGCAACCGAGACCAGGGAGCTAACTATGGCTACACCTTC.

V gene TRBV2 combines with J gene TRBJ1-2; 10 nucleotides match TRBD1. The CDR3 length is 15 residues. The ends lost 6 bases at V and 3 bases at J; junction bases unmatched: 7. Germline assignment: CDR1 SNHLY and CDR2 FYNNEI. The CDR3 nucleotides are TGTGCCAGCAGCCTTGGACAGGGGGGAGACTATGGCTACACCTTC. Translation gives CASSLGQGGDYGYTF.

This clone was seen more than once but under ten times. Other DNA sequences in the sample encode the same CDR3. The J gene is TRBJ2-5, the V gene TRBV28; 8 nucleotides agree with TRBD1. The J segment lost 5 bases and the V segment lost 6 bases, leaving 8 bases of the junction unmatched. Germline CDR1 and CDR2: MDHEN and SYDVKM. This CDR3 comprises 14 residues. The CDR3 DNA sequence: TGTGCCAGCAGCCGCGGACAGGGTCGGGAGACCCAGTACTTC. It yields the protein CASSRGQGRETQYF.

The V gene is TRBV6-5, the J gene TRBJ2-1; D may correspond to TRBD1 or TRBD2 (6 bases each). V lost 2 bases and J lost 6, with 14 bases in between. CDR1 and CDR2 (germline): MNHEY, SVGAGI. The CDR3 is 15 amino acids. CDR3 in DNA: TGTGCCAGCAGTTACGTCGGGGGCGCAGGCAATGAGCAGTTCTTC. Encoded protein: CASSYVGGAGNEQFF.

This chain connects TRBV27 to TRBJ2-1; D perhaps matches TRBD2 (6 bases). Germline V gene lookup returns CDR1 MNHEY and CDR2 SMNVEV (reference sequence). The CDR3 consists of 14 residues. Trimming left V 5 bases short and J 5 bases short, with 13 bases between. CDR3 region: CASSARRADNEQFF. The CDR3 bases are TGTGCCAGCAGTGCCAGGAGGGCAGACAATGAGCAGTTCTTC.

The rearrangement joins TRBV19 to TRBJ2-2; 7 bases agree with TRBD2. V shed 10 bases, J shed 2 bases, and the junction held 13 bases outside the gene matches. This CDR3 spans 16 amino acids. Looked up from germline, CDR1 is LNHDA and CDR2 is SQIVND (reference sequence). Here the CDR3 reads CATEGWGGGNTGELFF. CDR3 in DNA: TGTGCCACCGAGGGATGGGGCGGGGGTAACACCGGGGAGCTGTTTTTT. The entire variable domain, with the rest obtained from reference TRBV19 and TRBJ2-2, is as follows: DGGITQSPKYLFRKEGQNVTLSCEQNLNHDAMYWYRQDPGQGLRLIYYSQIVNDFQKGDIAEGYSVSREKKESFPLTVTSAQKNPTAFYLCATEGWGGGNTGELFFGEGSRLTVL.

CDR3 in amino acids: CASSQGRGVEQFF. The CDR3, as DNA: TGTGCCAGCAGCCAAGGGAGGGGAGTTGAGCAGTTCTTC. The J gene is TRBJ2-1, the V gene TRBV4-2, with D perhaps TRBD2 (6 bases). V dropped 1 base and J dropped 9 bases, with 10 bases sitting between them. Germline CDR1 is LGHNA and CDR2 is YNFKEQ. The CDR3 has 13 amino acids.

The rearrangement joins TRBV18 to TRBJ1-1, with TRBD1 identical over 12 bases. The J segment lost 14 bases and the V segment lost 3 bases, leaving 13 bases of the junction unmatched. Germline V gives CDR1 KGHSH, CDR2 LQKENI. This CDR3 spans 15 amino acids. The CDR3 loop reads CASSPPGTGGVNSFF. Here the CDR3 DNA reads TGTGCCAGCTCACCGCCCGGGACAGGGGGCGTAAATTCCTTCTTT. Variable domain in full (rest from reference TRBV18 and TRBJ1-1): NAGVMQNPRHLVRRRGQEARLRCSPMKGHSHVYWYRQLPEEGLKFMVYLQKENIIDESGMPKERFSAEFPKEGPSILRIQQVVRGDSAAYFCASSPPGTGGVNSFFGQGTRLTVV.

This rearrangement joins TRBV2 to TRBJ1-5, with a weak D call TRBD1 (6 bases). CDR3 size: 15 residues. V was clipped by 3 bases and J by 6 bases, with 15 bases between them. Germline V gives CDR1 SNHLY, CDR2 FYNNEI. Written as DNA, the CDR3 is TGTGCCAGCAGTGACTACAGGGCCCGCGTTCAGCCCCAGCATTTT. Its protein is CASSDYRARVQPQHF.

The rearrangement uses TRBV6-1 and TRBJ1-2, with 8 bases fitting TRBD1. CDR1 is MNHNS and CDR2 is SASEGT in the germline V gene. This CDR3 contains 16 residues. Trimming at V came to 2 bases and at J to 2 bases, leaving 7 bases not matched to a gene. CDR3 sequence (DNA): TGTGCCAGCAGTGAAACGAACAGGGGGTCCAACTATGGCTACACCTTC. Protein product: CASSETNRGSNYGYTF.

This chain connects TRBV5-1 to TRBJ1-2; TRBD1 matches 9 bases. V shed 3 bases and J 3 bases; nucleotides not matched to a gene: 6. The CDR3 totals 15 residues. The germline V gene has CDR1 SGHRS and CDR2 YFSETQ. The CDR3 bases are TGCGCCAGCAGCTCAAGTACAGGGGGCTACTATGGCTACACCTTC. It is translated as CASSSSTGGYYGYTF.

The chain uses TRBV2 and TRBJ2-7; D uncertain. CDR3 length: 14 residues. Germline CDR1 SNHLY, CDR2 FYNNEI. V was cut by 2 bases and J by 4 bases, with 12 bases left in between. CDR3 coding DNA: TGTGCCAGCAGTGAAAGTGGCAGCTTATACGAGCAGTACTTC. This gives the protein CASSESGSLYEQYF. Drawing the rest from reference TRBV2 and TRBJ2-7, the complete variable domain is EPEVTQTPSHQVTQMGQEVILRCVPISNHLYFYWYRQILGQKVEFLVSFYNNEISEKSEIFDDQFSVERPDGSNFTLKIRSTKLEDSAMYFCASSESGSLYEQYFGPGTRLTVT.

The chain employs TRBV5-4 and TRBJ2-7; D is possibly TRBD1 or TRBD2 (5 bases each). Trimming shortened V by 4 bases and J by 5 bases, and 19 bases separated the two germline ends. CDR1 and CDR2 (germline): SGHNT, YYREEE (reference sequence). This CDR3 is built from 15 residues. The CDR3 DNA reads TGTGCCAGCAGCCGAACGGGGACCCCTAAGGACGAGCAGTACTTC. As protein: CASSRTGTPKDEQYF.

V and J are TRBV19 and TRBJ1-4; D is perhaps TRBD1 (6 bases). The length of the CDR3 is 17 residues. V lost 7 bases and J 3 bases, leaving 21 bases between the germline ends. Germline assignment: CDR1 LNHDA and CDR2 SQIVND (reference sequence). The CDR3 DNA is TGTGCCAGTACCCCGGGTACAGGGTGGGGAGCTAATGAAAAACTGTTTTTT. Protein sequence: CASTPGTGWGANEKLFF. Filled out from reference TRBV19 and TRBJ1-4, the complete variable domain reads DGGITQSPKYLFRKEGQNVTLSCEQNLNHDAMYWYRQDPGQGLRLIYYSQIVNDFQKGDIAEGYSVSREKKESFPLTVTSAQKNPTAFYLCASTPGTGWGANEKLFFGSGTQLSVL.

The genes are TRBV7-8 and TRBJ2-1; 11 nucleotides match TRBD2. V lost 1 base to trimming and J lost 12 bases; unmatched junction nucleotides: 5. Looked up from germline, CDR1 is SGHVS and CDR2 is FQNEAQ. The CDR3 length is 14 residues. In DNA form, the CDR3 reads TGTGCCAGCAGCTTAGGACTAGCGGGATACAGGCAGTTCTTC. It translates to CASSLGLAGYRQFF.

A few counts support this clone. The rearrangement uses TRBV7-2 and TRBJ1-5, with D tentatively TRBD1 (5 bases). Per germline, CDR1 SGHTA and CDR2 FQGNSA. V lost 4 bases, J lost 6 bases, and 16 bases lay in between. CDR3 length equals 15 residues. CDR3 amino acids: CASSSYWGGSQPQHF. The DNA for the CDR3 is TGTGCCAGCAGCTCATATTGGGGGGGAAGTCAGCCCCAGCATTTT. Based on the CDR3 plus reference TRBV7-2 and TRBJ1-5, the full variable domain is GAGVSQSPSNKVTEKGKDVELRCDPISGHTALYWYRQSLGQGLEFLIYFQGNSAPDKSGLPSDRFSAERTGGSVSTLTIQRTQQEDSAVYLCASSSYWGGSQPQHFGDGTRLSIL.

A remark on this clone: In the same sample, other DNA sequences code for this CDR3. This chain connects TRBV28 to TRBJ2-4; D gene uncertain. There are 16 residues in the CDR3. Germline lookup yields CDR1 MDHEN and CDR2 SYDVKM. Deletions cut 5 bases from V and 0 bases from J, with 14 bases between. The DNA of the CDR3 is TGTGCCAGCAGTCCCCACGTTAGCCTAGCCAAAAACATTCAGTACTTC. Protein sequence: CASSPHVSLAKNIQYF.

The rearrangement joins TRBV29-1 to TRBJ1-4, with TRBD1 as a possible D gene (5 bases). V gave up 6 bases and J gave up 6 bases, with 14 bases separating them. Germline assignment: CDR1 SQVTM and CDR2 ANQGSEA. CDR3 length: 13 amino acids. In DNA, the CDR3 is TGCAGCGTACTGACAGAGGGATATGAAAAACTGTTTTTT. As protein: CSVLTEGYEKLFF. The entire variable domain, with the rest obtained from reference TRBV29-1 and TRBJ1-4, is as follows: SAVISQKPSRDICQRGTSLTIQCQVDSQVTMMFWYRQQPGQSLTLIATANQGSEATYESGFVIDKFPISRPNLTFSTLTVSNMSPEDSSIYLCSVLTEGYEKLFFGSGTQLSVL.

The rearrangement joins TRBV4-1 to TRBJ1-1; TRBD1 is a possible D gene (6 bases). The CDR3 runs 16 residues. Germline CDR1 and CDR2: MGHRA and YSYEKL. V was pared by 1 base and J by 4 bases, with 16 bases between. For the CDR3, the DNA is TGCGCCAGCAGCCAAGGGGCCCCTAGGGGGTTCACTGAAGCTTTCTTT. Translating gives CASSQGAPRGFTEAFF.

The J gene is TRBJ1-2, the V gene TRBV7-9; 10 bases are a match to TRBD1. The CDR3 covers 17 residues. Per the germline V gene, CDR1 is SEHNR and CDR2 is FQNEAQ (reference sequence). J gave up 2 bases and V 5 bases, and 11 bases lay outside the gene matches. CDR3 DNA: TGTGCCAGCAGCCCCTGGGGGACAGGGGCCTCCAACTATGGCTACACCTTC. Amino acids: CASSPWGTGASNYGYTF.

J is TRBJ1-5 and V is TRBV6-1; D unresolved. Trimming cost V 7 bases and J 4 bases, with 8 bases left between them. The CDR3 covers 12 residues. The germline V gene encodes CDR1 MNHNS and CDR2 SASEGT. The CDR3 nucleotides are TGTGCCAGCACCAGCGGGAATCAGCCCCAGCATTTT. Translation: CASTSGNQPQHF.

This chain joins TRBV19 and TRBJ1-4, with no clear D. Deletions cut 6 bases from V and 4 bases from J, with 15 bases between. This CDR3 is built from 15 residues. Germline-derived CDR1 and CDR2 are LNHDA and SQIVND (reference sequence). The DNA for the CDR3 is TGTGCCAGTAGGCCCCGGGGTGCGCATAATGAAAAACTGTTTTTT. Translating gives CASRPRGAHNEKLFF.

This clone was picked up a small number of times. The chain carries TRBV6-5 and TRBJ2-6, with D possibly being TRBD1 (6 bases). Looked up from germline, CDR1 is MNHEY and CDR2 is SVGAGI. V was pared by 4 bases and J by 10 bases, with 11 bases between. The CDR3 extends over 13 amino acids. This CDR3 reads CASSLTGLNVLTF. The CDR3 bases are TGTGCCAGCAGTTTAACAGGGCTTAACGTCCTGACTTTC.

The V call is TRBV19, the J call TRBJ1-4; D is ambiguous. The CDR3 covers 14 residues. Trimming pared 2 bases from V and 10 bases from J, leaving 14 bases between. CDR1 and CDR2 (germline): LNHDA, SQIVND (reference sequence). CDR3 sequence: CASSIQSLGRKLFF. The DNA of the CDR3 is TGTGCCAGTAGTATACAAAGTCTCGGGAGAAAACTGTTTTTT.